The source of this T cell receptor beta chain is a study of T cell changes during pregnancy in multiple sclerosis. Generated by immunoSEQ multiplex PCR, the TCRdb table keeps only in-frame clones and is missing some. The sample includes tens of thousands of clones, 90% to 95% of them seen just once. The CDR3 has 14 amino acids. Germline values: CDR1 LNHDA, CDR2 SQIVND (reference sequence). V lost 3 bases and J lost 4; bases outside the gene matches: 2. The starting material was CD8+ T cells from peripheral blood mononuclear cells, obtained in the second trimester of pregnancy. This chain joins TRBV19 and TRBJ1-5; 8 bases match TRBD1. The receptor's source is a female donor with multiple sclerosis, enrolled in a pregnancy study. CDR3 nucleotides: TGTGCCAGTAGTATCGGACAGGGAAATCAGCCCCAGCATTTT. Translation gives CASSIGQGNQPQHF.